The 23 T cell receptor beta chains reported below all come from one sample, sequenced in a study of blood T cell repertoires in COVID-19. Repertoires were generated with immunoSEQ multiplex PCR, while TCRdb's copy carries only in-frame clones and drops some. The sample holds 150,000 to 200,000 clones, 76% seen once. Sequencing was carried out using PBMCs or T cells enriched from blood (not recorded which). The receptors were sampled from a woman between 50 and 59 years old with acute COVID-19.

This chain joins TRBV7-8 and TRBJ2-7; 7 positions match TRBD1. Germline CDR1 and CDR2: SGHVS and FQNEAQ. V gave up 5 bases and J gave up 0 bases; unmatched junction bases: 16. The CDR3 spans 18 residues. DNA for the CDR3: TGTGCCAGCAGCCAACAAGAGGGGGCTTCTTTCCTCTCCTACGAGCAGTACGTC. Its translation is CASSQQEGASFLSYEQYV.

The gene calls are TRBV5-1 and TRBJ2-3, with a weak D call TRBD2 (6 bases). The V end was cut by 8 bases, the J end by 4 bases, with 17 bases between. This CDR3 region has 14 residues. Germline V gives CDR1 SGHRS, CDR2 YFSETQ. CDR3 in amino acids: CASASVLGADTQYF. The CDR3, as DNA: TGCGCCAGTGCTAGCGTCCTGGGCGCAGATACGCAGTATTTT.

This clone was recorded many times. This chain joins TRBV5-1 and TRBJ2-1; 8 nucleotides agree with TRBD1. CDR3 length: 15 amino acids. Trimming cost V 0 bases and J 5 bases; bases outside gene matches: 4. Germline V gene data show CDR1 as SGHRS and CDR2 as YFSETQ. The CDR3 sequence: CASSLGQGADNEQFF. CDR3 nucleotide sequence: TGCGCCAGCAGCTTGGGTCAGGGGGCCGACAATGAGCAGTTCTTC.

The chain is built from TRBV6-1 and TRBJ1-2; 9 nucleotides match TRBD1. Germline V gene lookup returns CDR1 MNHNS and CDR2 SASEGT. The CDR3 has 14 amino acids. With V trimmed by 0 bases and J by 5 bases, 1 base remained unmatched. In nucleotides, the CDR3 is TGTGCCAGCAGTGAAGCACAGGGGGCATATGGCTACACCTTC. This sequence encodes CASSEAQGAYGYTF.

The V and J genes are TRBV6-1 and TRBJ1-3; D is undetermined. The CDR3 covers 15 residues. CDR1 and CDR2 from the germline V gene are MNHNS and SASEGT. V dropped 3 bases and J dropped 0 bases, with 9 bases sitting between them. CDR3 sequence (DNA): TGTGCCAGCAGTGAGTCCCAGGACTCTGGAAACACCATATATTTT. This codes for CASSESQDSGNTIYF.

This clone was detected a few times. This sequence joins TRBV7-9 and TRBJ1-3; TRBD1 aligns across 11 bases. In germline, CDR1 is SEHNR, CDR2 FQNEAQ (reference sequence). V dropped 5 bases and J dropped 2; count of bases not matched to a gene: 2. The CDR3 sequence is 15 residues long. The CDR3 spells CASSEGQGAGNTIYF. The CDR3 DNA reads TGTGCCAGCAGCGAGGGACAGGGGGCTGGAAACACCATATATTTT.

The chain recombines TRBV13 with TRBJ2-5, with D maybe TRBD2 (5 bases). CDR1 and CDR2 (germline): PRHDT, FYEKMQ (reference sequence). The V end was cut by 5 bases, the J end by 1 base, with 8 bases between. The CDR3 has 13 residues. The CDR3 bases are TGTGCCAGCAGCCCCCGGGGCCAAGAGACCCAGTACTTC. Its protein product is CASSPRGQETQYF.

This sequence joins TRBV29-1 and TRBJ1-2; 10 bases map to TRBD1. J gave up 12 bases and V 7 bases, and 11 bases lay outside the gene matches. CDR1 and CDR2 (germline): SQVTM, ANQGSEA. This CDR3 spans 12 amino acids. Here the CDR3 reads CSADRGRHLHTF. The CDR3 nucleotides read TGCAGCGCTGACAGGGGGCGACATCTACACACCTTC.

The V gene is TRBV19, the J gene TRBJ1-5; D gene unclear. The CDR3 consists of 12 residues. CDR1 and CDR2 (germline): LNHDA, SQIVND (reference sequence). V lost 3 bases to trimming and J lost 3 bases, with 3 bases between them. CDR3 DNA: TGTGCCAGTAGTATTCACAATCAGCCCCAGCATTTT. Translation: CASSIHNQPQHF.

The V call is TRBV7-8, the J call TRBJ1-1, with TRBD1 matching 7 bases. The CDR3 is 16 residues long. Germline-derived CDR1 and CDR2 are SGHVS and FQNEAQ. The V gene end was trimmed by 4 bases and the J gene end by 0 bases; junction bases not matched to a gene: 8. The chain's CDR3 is CASSWVRTGMNTEAFF. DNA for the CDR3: TGTGCCAGCAGCTGGGTTCGGACAGGCATGAACACTGAAGCTTTCTTT. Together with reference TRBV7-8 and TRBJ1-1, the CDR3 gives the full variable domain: GAGVSQSPRYKVAKRGQDVALRCDPISGHVSLFWYQQALGQGPEFLTYFQNEAQLDKSGLPSDRFFAERPEGSVSTLKIQRTQQEDSAVYLCASSWVRTGMNTEAFFGQGTRLTVV.

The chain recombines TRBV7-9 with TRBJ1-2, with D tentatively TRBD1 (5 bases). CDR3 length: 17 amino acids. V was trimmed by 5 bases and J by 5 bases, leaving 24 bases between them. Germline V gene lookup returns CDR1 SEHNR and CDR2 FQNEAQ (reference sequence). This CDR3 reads CASSPQGSDPFEYGYTF. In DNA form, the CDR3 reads TGTGCCAGCAGCCCCCAGGGCTCCGATCCTTTTGAATATGGCTACACCTTC.

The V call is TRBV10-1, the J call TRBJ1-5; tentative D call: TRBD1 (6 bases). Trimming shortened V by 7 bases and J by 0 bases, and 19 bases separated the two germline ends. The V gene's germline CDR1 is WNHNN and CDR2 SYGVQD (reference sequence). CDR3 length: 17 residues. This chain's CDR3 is CASNSAPGQYSNQPQHF. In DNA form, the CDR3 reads TGCGCCAGCAATTCAGCCCCTGGACAGTATAGCAATCAGCCCCAGCATTTT.

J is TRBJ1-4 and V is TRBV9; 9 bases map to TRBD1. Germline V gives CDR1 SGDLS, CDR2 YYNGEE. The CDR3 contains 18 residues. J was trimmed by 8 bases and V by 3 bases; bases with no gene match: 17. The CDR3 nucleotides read TGTGCCAGCAGCGGCCCCCTGGACAGGGGTGGATTGGGAGAAAAACTGTTTTTT. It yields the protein CASSGPLDRGGLGEKLFF.

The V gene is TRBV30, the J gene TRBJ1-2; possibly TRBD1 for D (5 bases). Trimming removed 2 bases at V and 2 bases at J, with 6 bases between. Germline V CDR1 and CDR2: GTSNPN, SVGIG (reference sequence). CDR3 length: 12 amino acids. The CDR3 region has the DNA TGTGCCTGGAGTAAGGGGAACTATGGCTACACCTTC. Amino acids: CAWSKGNYGYTF.

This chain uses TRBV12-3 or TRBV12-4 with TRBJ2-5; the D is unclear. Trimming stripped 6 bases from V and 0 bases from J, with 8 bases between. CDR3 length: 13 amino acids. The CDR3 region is CASSLADQETQYF. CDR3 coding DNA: TGTGCCAGCAGCCTGGCAGACCAAGAGACCCAGTACTTC.

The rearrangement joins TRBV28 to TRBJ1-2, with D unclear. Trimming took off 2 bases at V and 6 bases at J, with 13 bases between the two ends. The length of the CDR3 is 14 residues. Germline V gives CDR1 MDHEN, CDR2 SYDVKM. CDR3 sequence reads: CASSLAQVTNGYTF. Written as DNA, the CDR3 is TGTGCCAGCAGTTTAGCTCAGGTAACGAATGGCTACACCTTC.

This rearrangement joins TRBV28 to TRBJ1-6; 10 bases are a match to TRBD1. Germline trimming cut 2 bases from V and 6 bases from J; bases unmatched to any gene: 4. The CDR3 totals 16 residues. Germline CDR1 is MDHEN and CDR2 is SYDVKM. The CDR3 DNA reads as TGTGCCAGCAGTTTAGCCGGGACAGGGGTTAATTCACCCCTCCACTTT. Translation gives CASSLAGTGVNSPLHF.

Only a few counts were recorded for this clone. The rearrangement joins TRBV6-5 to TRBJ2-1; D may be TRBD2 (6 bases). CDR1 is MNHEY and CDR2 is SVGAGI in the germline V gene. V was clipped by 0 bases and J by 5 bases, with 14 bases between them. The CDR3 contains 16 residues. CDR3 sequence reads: CASSYSIREVDNEQFF. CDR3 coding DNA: TGTGCCAGCAGTTACTCTATCAGGGAGGTCGACAATGAGCAGTTCTTC.

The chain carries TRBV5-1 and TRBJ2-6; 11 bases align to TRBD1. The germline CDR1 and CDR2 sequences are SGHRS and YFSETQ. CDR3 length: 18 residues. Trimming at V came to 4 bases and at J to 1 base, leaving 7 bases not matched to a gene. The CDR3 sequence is CASSLEGQGASGANVLTF. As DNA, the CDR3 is TGCGCCAGCAGCCTGGAAGGACAGGGGGCTTCTGGGGCCAACGTCCTGACTTTC.

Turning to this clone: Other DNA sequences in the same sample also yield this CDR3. The CDR3 DNA follows: TGTGCCAGCTCACCGCGACAGGAGATGAACACTGAAGCTTTCTTT. Translated, it gives CASSPRQEMNTEAFF. The chain joins TRBV18 to TRBJ1-1; D perhaps matches TRBD1 (6 bases). V was pared by 3 bases and J by 0 bases, with 11 bases between. CDR3 length: 15 residues. In germline, CDR1 is KGHSH, CDR2 LQKENI.

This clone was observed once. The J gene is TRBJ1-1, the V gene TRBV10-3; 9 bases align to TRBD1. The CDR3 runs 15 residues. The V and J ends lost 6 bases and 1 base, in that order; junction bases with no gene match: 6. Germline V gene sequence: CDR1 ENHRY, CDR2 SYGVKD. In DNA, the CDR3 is TGTGCCATCAGCCCAGGACAGGGGACGAACACTGAAGCTTTCTTT. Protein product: CAISPGQGTNTEAFF.

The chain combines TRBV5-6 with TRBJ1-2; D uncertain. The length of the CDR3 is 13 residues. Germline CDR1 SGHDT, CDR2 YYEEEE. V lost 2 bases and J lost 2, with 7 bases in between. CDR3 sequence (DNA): TGTGCCAGCAGCTTACAGCAGAACTATGGCTACACCTTC. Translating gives CASSLQQNYGYTF.

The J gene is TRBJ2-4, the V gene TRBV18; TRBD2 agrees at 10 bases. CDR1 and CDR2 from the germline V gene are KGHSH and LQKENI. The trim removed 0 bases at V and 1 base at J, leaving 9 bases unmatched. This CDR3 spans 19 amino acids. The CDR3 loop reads CASSPPKAGGLGAKNIQYF. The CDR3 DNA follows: TGTGCCAGCTCACCACCGAAAGCGGGGGGGCTCGGGGCCAAAAACATTCAGTACTTC. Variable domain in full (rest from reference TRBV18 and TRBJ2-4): NAGVMQNPRHLVRRRGQEARLRCSPMKGHSHVYWYRQLPEEGLKFMVYLQKENIIDESGMPKERFSAEFPKEGPSILRIQQVVRGDSAAYFCASSPPKAGGLGAKNIQYFGAGTRLSVL.